Following are 5 T cell receptor beta chains from one sample sequenced in a study of early stage breast cancer tumors. Only in-frame clones appear in the TCRdb table, and some are missing; sequencing was by immunoSEQ multiplex PCR. The profile shows 25,000 to 35,000 clones, 70% to 75% of them singletons. The sample was blood. These receptors were taken from a person aged 35 to 50 with breast cancer.

The CDR3 spells CASSLARETQYF. The CDR3 region has the DNA TGTGCCAGCAGCTTAGCGCGAGAGACCCAGTACTTC. This chain links TRBV7-2 with TRBJ2-5; D uncertain. The CDR3 length is 12 residues. Germline V CDR1 and CDR2: SGHTA, FQGNSA. The V end was cut by 0 bases, the J end by 4 bases, with 3 bases between.

The J gene is TRBJ2-3, the V gene TRBV30; 14 bases match TRBD2. The CDR3 runs 16 residues. Germline-derived CDR1 and CDR2 are GTSNPN and SVGIG (reference sequence). J was trimmed by 1 base and V by 5 bases; bases with no gene match: 5. The CDR3 nucleotides read TGTGCCTGGGGGACTAGCGGGAGACCTGGCACAGATACGCAGTATTTT. This sequence encodes CAWGTSGRPGTDTQYF.

This rearrangement joins TRBV30 to TRBJ1-6; 9 positions agree with TRBD1. CDR1 is GTSNPN and CDR2 is SVGIG in the germline V gene (reference sequence). The CDR3 consists of 14 residues. The ends lost 2 bases at V and 11 bases at J; junction bases unmatched: 7. CDR3 loop: CAWSNGQGLPPLHF. The CDR3 nucleotides read TGTGCCTGGAGTAACGGACAGGGGTTGCCACCCCTCCACTTT.

J is TRBJ2-3 and V is TRBV28, with 7 bases fitting TRBD2. Germline CDR1 is MDHEN and CDR2 is SYDVKM. The CDR3 consists of 14 residues. After removal of 2 bases from V and 5 bases from J, the junction contained 4 bases not matched to a gene. The chain's CDR3 is CASSLAGVGDTQYF. CDR3 DNA: TGTGCCAGCAGTTTAGCGGGAGTCGGAGATACGCAGTATTTT.

The J gene is TRBJ2-1, the V gene TRBV10-3; 7 positions match TRBD2. The CDR3 is made up of 15 amino acids. The V gene end was trimmed by 0 bases and the J gene end by 9 bases; junction bases not matched to a gene: 8. CDR1 and CDR2 (germline): ENHRY, SYGVKD. The CDR3 protein is CAISESSGTGSEQFF. The CDR3 DNA reads TGTGCCATCAGTGAGTCGAGCGGGACGGGGAGTGAGCAGTTCTTC.